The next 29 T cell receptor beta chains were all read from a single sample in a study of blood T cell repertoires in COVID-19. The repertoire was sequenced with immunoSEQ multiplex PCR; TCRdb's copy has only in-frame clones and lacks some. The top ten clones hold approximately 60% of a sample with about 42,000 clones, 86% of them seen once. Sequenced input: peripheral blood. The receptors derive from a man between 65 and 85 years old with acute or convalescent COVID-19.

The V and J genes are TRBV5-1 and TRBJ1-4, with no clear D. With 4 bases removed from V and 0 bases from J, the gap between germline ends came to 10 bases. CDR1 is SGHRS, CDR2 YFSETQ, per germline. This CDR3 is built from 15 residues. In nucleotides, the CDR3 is TGCGCCAGCAGCGCACAGAGTTCAACTAATGAAAAACTGTTTTTT. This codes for CASSAQSSTNEKLFF.

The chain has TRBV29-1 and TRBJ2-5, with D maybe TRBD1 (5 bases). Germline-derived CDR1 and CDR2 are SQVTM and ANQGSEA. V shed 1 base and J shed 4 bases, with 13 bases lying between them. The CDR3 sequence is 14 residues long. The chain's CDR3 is CSVEGRERGETQYF. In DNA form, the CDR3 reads TGCAGCGTTGAAGGCAGGGAAAGGGGAGAGACCCAGTACTTC.

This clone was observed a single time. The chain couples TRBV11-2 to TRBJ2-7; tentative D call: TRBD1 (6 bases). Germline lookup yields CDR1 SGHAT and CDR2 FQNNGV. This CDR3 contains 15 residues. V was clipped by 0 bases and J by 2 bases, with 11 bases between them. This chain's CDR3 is CASSLDLGGAYEQYF. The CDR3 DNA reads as TGTGCCAGCAGCTTAGATCTAGGGGGTGCCTACGAGCAGTACTTC. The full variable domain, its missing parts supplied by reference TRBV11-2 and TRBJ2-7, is EAGVAQSPRYKIIEKRQSVAFWCNPISGHATLYWYQQILGQGPKLLIQFQNNGVVDDSQLPKDRFSAERLKGVDSTLKIQPAKLEDSAVYLCASSLDLGGAYEQYFGPGTRLTVT.

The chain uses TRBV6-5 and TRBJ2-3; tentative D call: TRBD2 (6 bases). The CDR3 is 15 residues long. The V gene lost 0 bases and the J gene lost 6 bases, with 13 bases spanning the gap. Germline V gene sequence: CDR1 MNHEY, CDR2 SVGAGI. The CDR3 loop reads CASSYSAGSRDTQYF. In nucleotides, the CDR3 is TGTGCCAGCAGTTACTCGGCGGGGTCAAGGGATACGCAGTATTTT.

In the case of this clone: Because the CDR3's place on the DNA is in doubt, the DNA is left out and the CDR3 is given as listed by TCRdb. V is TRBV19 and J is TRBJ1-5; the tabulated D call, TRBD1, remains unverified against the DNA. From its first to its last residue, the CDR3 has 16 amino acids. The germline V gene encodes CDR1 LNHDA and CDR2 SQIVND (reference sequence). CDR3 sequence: CASTSGRTGVNQPQHF.

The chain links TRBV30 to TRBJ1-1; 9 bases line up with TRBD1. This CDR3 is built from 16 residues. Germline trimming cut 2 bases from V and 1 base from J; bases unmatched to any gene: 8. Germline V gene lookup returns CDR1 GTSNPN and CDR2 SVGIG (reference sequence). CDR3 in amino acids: CAWSPKQGAGNTEAFF. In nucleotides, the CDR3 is TGTGCCTGGAGTCCTAAACAGGGGGCTGGGAACACTGAAGCTTTCTTT.

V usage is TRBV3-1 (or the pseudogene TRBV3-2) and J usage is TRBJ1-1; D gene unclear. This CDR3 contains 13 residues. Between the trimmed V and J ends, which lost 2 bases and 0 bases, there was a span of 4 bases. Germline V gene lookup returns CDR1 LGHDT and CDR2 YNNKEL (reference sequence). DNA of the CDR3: TGTGCCAGCAGCCAATTAGTGAACACTGAAGCTTTCTTT. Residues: CASSQLVNTEAFF.

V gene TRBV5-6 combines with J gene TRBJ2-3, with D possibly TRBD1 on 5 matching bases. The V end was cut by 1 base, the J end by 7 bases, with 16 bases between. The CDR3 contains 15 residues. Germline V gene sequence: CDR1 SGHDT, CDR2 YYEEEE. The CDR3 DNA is TGTGCCAGCAGCTTGCTCCTCCCGGACACTAATACGCAGTATTTT. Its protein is CASSLLLPDTNTQYF.

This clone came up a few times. The CDR3 DNA follows: TGCGCCAGCAGTCGAGACAGGGGGGGAAATGAAAAACTGTTTTTT. Amino acid sequence: CASSRDRGGNEKLFF. The V and J genes are TRBV5-1 and TRBJ1-4; TRBD1 aligns across 9 bases. Germline trimming cut 5 bases from V and 5 bases from J; bases unmatched to any gene: 7. The CDR3 length is 15 residues. Looked up from germline, CDR1 is SGHRS and CDR2 is YFSETQ.

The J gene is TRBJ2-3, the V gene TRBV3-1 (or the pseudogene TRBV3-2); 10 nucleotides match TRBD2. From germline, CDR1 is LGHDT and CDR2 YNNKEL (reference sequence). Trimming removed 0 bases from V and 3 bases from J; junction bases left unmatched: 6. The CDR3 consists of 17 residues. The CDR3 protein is CASSQDLSGGDTDTQYF. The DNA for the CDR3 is TGTGCCAGCAGCCAAGATTTGAGCGGGGGGGATACAGATACGCAGTATTTT.

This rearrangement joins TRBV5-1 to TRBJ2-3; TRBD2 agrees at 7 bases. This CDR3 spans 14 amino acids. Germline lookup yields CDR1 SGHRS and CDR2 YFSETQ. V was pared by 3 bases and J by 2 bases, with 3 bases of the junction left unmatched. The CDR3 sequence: CASSWGTITDTQYF. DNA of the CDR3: TGCGCCAGCAGCTGGGGGACTATCACAGATACGCAGTATTTT. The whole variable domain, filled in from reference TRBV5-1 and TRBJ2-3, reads KAGVTQTPRYLIKTRGQQVTLSCSPISGHRSVSWYQQTPGQGLQFLFEYFSETQRNKGNFPGRFSGRQFSNSRSEMNVSTLELGDSALYLCASSWGTITDTQYFGPGTRLTVL.

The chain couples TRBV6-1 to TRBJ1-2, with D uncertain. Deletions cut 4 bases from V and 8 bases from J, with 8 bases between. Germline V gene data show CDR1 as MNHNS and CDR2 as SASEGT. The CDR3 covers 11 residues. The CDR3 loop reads CASSGPEGYTF. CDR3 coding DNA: TGTGCCAGCAGTGGCCCGGAGGGCTACACCTTC.

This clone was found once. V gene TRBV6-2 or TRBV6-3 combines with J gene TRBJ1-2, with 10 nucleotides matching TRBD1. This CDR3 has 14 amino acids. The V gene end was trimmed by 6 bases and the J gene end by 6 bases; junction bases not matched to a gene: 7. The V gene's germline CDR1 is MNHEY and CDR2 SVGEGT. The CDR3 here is CASSHRTGGNGYTF. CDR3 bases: TGTGCCAGCAGCCATCGGACAGGGGGGAATGGCTACACCTTC.

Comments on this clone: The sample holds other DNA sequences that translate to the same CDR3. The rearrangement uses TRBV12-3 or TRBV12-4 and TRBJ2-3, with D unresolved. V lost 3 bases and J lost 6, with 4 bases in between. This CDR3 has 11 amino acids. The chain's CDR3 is CASSFADTQYF. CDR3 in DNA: TGTGCCAGCAGTTTCGCGGATACGCAGTATTTT.

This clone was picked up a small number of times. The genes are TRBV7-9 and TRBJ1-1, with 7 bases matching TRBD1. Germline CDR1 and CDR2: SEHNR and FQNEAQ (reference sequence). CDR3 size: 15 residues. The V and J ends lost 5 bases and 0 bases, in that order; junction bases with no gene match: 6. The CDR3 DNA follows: TGTGCCAGCAGCGCCCAGGGACAGATGAACACTGAAGCTTTCTTT. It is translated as CASSAQGQMNTEAFF.

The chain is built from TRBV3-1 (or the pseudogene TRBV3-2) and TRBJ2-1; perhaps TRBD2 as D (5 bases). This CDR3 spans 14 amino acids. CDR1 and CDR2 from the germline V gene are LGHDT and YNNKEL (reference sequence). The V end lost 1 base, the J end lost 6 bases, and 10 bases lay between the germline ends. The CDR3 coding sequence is TGTGCCAGCAGCCAAGCAAACGAGGGCAATGAGCAGTTCTTC. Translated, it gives CASSQANEGNEQFF.

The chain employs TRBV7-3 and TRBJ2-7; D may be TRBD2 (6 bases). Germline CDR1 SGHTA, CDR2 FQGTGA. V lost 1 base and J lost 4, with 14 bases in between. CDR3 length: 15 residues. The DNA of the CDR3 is TGTGCCAGCAGCTTAAGCGGGGTGGGCGGTTACGAGCAGTACTTC. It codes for CASSLSGVGGYEQYF.

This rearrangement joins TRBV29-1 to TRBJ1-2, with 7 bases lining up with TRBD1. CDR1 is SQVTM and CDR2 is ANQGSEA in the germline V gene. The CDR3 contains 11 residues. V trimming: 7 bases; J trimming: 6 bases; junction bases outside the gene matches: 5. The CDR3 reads CSAKGADGYTF. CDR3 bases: TGCAGCGCTAAGGGGGCGGATGGCTACACCTTC.

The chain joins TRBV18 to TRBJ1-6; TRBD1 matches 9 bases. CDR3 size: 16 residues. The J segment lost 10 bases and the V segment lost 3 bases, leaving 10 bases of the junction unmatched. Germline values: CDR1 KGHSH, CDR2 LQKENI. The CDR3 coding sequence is TGTGCCAGCTCACCGGTCCGGGACAGGGATGTATCACCCCTCCACTTT. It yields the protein CASSPVRDRDVSPLHF.

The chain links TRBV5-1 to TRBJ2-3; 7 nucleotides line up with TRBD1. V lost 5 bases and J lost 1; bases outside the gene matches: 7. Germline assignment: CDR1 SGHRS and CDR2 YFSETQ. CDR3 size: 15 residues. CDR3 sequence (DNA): TGCGCCAGCAGTTCCTCCGGGACAGGCACAGATACGCAGTATTTT. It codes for CASSSSGTGTDTQYF.

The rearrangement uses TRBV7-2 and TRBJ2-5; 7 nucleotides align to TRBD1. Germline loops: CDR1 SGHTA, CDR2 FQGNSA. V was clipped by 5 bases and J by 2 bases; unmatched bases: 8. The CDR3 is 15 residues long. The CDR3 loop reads CASSLYWGQQETQYF. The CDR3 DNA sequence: TGTGCCAGCAGCCTATACTGGGGACAGCAAGAGACCCAGTACTTC.

For the CDR3, the DNA is TGCAGCGTTGGACAGGGGTATGGCTACACCTTC. It codes for CSVGQGYGYTF. The chain employs TRBV29-1 and TRBJ1-2; 8 positions match TRBD1. Germline V gene sequence: CDR1 SQVTM, CDR2 ANQGSEA. The V segment lost 4 bases and the J segment 5 bases; nucleotides outside the gene matches: 0. The CDR3 extends over 11 amino acids.

The CDR3 protein is CAISESGGSGGYNEQFF. CDR3 nucleotides: TGTGCCATCAGTGAGTCGGGTGGTAGCGGGGGCTACAATGAGCAGTTCTTC. The chain uses TRBV10-3 and TRBJ2-1; the match to TRBD2 covers 9 bases. This CDR3 has 17 amino acids. From germline, CDR1 is ENHRY and CDR2 SYGVKD. V was pared by 0 bases and J by 3 bases, with 6 bases of the junction left unmatched.

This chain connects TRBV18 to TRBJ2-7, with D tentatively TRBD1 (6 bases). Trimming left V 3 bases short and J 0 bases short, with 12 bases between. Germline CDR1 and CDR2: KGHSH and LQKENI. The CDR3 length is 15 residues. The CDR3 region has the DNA TGTGCCAGCTCACCCGGGACACCTAGCTCCTACGAGCAGTACTTC. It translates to CASSPGTPSSYEQYF.

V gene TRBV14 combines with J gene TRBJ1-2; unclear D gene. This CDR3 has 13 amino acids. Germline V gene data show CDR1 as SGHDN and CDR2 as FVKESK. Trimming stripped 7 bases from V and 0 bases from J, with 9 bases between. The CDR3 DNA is TGTGCCAGCAACACCGCTTCTAACTATGGCTACACCTTC. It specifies CASNTASNYGYTF.

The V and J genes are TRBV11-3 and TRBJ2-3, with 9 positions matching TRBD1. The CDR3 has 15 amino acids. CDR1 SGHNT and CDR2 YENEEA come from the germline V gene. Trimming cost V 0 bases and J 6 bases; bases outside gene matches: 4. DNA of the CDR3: TGTGCCAGCAGCTTAGATGTGACAGGGGGGGATACGCAGTATTTT. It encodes CASSLDVTGGDTQYF. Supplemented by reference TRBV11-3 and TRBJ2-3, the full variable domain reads EAGVVQSPRYKIIEKKQPVAFWCNPISGHNTLYWYLQNLGQGPELLIRYENEEAVDDSQLPKDRFSAERLKGVDSTLKIQPAELGDSAVYLCASSLDVTGGDTQYFGPGTRLTVL.

CDR3 DNA: TGTGCCAGCAGCTTACAGGGGACAGATACGCAGTATTTT. This sequence encodes CASSLQGTDTQYF. V and J are TRBV11-3 and TRBJ2-3; maybe TRBD1 (6 bases). CDR3 size: 13 residues. The germline CDR1 and CDR2 sequences are SGHNT and YENEEA. V lost 2 bases and J 3 bases, leaving 6 bases between the germline ends.

CDR3 bases: TGCAGCGCTCAGCGGGGAATCCAGGGGACTGAAGCTTTCTTT. Translating it yields CSAQRGIQGTEAFF. V is TRBV29-1 and J is TRBJ1-1; TRBD1 is a possible D gene (6 bases). Germline CDR1 and CDR2: SQVTM and ANQGSEA. V lost 7 bases, J lost 5 bases, and 20 bases lay in between. This CDR3 contains 14 residues.

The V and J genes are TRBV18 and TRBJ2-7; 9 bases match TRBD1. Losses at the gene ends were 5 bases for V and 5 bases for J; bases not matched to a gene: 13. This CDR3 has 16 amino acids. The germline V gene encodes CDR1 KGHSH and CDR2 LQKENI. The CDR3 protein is CASSFSGTGNGDEQYF. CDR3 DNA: TGTGCCAGCTCATTTTCCGGGACAGGGAACGGGGACGAGCAGTACTTC.